This passage covers 6 T cell receptor beta chains from one sample sequenced in a study of blood T cell repertoires in COVID-19. Generated by immunoSEQ multiplex PCR, the TCRdb table keeps only in-frame clones and is missing some. This sample carries a few hundred thousand clones, around 90% of them seen once, and the ten largest clones take about 15%. The material sequenced was PBMCs or T cells enriched from blood (not recorded which). These TCRs come from a young man who had been exposed to COVID-19.

The chain is built from TRBV6-5 and TRBJ2-3; TRBD2 is a possible D gene (5 bases). The CDR3 length is 13 residues. CDR1 is MNHEY, CDR2 SVGAGI, per germline. The V end lost 8 bases, the J end lost 0 bases, and 9 bases lay between the germline ends. The CDR3, as DNA: TGTGCCAGCCAAAGCGGAAGCACAGATACGCAGTATTTT. It is translated as CASQSGSTDTQYF.

The chain uses TRBV4-2 and TRBJ2-3, with 14 positions matching TRBD2. The germline V gene has CDR1 LGHNA and CDR2 YNFKEQ. The CDR3 is made up of 17 amino acids. V lost 1 base to trimming and J lost 7 bases; unmatched junction nucleotides: 7. Here the CDR3 reads CASSQGGTSGGPHTQYF. The CDR3 coding sequence is TGTGCCAGCAGCCAAGGGGGGACTAGCGGGGGACCCCATACGCAGTATTTT.

The chain joins TRBV2 to TRBJ1-4; 8 bases map to TRBD1. The germline V gene encodes CDR1 SNHLY and CDR2 FYNNEI. V was pared by 8 bases and J by 7 bases, with 6 bases of the junction left unmatched. The CDR3 is made up of 13 amino acids. CDR3 DNA sequence: TGTGCCAGCGGCGGGACAGGCGGTGAAAAACTGTTTTTT. This encodes CASGGTGGEKLFF.

This clone was observed a single time. The chain has TRBV4-1 and TRBJ2-3; D not resolved. This CDR3 has 17 amino acids. V gave up 1 base and J gave up 3 bases, with 17 bases separating them. Germline CDR1 reads MGHRA; CDR2 reads YSYEKL. The CDR3 region is CASSQGLSEARTDTQYF. CDR3 nucleotides: TGCGCCAGCAGCCAAGGGCTGTCTGAGGCTAGGACAGATACGCAGTATTTT.

The V gene is TRBV10-1, the J gene TRBJ2-1; 10 bases align to TRBD1. V lost 5 bases and J lost 6; bases outside the gene matches: 1. This CDR3 is built from 13 residues. Germline V gives CDR1 WNHNN, CDR2 SYGVQD (reference sequence). The CDR3 reads CASSRTGGNEQFF. Here the CDR3 DNA reads TGCGCCAGCAGTCGGACAGGGGGCAATGAGCAGTTCTTC.

V and J are TRBV5-1 and TRBJ1-2; weak D call: TRBD1 (5 bases). The germline V gene has CDR1 SGHRS and CDR2 YFSETQ. The CDR3 sequence is 13 residues long. V lost 0 bases and J lost 4, with 7 bases in between. The CDR3 reads CASSLGGAYGYTF. The CDR3 nucleotides read TGCGCCAGCAGCTTGGGTGGGGCCTATGGCTACACCTTC.